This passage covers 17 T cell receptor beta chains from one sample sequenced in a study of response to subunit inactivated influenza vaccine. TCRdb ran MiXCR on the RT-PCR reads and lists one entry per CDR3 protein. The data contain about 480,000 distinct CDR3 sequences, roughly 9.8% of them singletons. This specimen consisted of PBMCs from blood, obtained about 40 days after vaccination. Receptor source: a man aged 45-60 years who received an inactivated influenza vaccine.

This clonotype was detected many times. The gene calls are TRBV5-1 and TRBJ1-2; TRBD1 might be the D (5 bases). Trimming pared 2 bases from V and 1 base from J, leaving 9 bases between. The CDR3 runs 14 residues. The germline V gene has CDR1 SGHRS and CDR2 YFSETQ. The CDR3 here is CASSLGELNYGYTF. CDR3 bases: TGCGCCAGCAGCTTAGGGGAGCTTAACTATGGCTACACCTTC.

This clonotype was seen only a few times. As DNA, the CDR3 is TGTGCCAGCAGCCCCGCGGGCAGGCCTTACACCTTC. Translating gives CASSPAGRPYTF. The J gene is TRBJ1-2, the V gene TRBV7-8; D ambiguous. Germline assignment: CDR1 SGHVS and CDR2 FQNEAQ. CDR3 length: 12 amino acids. V shed 5 bases and J shed 11 bases, with 15 bases lying between them.

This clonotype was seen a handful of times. CDR3 residues: CASSSRDRAYNEQFF. CDR3 coding DNA: TGTGCCAGCAGTTCTCGGGACAGGGCATACAATGAGCAGTTCTTC. The chain employs TRBV12-3 or TRBV12-4 and TRBJ2-1, with 9 positions matching TRBD1. The CDR3 runs 15 residues. Unmatched junction bases numbered 5, after V lost 4 bases and J lost 4 bases.

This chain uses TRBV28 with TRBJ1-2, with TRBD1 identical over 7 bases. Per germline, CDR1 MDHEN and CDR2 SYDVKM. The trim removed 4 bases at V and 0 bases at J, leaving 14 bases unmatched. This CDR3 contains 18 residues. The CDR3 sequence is CASSSSGTANPSNYGYTF. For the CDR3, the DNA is TGTGCCAGCAGTTCATCCGGGACAGCGAACCCCTCTAACTATGGCTACACCTTC.

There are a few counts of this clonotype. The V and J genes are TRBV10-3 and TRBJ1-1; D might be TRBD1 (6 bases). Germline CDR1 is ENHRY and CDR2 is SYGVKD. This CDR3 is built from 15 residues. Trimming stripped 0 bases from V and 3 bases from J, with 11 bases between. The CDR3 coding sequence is TGTGCCATCAGTGAGTCGATGGGGGCGTACACTGAAGCTTTCTTT. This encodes CAISESMGAYTEAFF.

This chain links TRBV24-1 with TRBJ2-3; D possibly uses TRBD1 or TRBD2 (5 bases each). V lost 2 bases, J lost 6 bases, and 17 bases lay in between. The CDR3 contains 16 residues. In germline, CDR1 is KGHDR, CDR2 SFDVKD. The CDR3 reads CATSDWDVLKGDTQYF. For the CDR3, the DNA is TGTGCCACCAGTGATTGGGACGTCCTAAAGGGCGATACGCAGTATTTT.

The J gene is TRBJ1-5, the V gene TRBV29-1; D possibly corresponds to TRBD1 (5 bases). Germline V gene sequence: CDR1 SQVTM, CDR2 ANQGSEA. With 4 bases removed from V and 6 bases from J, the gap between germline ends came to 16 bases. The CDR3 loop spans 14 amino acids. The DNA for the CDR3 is TGCAGCGTTGTTGAGGCAGGGCTAGGTCAGCCCCAGCATTTT. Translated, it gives CSVVEAGLGQPQHF.

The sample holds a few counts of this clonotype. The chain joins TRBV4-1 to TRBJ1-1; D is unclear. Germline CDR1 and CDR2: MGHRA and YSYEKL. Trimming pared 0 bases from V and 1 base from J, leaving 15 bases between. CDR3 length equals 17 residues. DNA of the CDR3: TGCGCCAGCAGCCAAGATTTCGCGGACCCCGGGAACACTGAAGCTTTCTTT. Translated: CASSQDFADPGNTEAFF.

CDR3 sequence reads: CASSWGTSGTSTDTQYF. The CDR3 DNA reads TGCGCCAGCAGCTGGGGGACTAGCGGTACTAGCACAGATACGCAGTATTTT. V is TRBV5-1 and J is TRBJ2-3, with 11 bases lining up with TRBD2. This CDR3 is 17 amino acids long. V was pared by 3 bases and J by 0 bases, with 6 bases of the junction left unmatched. Germline CDR1 reads SGHRS; CDR2 reads YFSETQ.

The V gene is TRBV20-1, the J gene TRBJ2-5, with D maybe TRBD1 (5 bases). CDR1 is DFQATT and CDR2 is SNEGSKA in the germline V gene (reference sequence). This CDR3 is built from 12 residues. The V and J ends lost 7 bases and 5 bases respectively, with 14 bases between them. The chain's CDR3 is CSVTAQRETQYF. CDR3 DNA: TGCAGTGTGACAGCCCAAAGGGAGACCCAGTACTTC.

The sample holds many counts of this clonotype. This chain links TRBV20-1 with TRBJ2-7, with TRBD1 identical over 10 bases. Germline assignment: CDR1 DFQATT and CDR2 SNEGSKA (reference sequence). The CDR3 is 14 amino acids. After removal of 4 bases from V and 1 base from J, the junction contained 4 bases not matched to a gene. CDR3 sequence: CSAIDRGRSYEQYF. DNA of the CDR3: TGCAGTGCTATAGACAGGGGGCGATCCTACGAGCAGTACTTC.

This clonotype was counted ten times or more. The CDR3 bases are TGCAGTGCTAGAGAGGGAGAAGAGACCCAGTACTTC. Translation: CSAREGEETQYF. V gene TRBV20-1 combines with J gene TRBJ2-5; maybe TRBD2 (5 bases). This CDR3 comprises 12 residues. Trimming took 0 bases from V and 3 from J, leaving 5 bases between them. Germline assignment: CDR1 DFQATT and CDR2 SNEGSKA (reference sequence).

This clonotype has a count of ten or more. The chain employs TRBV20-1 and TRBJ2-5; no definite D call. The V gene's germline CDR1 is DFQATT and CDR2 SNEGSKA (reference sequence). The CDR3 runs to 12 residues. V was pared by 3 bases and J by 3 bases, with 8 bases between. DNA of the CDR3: TGCAGTGCTAGCGGCAGAAAAGAGACCCAGTACTTC. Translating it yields CSASGRKETQYF.

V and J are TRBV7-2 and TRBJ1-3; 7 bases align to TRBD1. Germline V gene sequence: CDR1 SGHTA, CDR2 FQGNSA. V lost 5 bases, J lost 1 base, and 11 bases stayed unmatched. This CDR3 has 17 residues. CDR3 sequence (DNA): TGTGCCAGCAGCAAAACATCCGGGACAGAATCTGGAAACACCATATATTTT. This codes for CASSKTSGTESGNTIYF.

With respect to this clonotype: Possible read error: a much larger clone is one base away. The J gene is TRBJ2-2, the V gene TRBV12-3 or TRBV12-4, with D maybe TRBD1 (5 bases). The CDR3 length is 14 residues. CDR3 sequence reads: CAGSRQHDTGELFF. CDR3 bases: TGTGCCGGCAGCCGACAGCACGACACCGGGGAGCTGTTTTTT.

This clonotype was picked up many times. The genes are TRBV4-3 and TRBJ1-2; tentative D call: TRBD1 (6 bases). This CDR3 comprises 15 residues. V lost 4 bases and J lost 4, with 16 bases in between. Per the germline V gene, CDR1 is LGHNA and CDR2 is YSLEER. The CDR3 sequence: CASSPTTDRFYGYTF. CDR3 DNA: TGCGCCAGCAGCCCCACTACGGACAGATTCTATGGCTACACCTTC.

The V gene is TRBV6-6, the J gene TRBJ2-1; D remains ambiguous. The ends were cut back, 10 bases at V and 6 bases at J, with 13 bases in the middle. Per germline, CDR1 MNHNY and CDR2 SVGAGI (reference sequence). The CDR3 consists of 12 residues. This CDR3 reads CATRAVLNEQFF. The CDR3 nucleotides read TGTGCCACCCGGGCGGTTCTCAATGAGCAGTTCTTC.